The source of this T cell receptor (beta chain) is a study of blood T cell repertoires in COVID-19. Whole-study context: Samples representing acute and convalescent COVID-19 were sourced from the United States, Italy and Spain. Sources were T cells, B-cell-depleted T cells, or PBMCs; the material itself was cDNA or gDNA.

J gave up 6 bases and V 4 bases, and 6 bases lay outside the gene matches. Germline CDR1 reads MNHEY; CDR2 reads SVGAGI. This CDR3 is built from 14 residues. Some clones are missing from TCRdb's copy, which holds only in-frame ones; the method was immunoSEQ multiplex PCR. The table has around 160,000 clones, around 90% seen once; the top ten hold around 17%. The receptor's source is a man aged 55 to 69 with active or convalescent COVID-19. The J gene is TRBJ2-1, the V gene TRBV6-5, with TRBD2 identical over 7 bases. The source material was peripheral blood. CDR3 sequence: CASSWGGSANEQFF. CDR3 coding DNA: TGTGCCAGCAGTTGGGGCGGGAGCGCCAATGAGCAGTTCTTC.